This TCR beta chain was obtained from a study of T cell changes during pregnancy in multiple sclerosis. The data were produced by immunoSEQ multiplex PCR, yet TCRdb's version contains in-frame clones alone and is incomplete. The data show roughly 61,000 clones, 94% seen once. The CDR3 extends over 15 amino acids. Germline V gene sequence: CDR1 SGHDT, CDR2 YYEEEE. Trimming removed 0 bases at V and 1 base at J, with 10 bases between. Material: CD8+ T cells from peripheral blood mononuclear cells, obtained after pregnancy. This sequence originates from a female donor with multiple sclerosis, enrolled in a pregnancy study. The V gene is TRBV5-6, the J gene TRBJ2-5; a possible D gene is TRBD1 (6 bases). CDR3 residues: CASSLEQGAQETQYF. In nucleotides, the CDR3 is TGTGCCAGCAGCTTGGAACAGGGTGCCCAAGAGACCCAGTACTTC.